This TCR beta chain emerged from a study of blood T cells in healthy people across ages. Then a second PCR, running about 6 to 12 cycles, was carried out with a sample-barcoded 5' primer and a J-beta primer mix. MiXCR, applied by TCRdb to the 5' RACE reads, yields one record per CDR3 protein. Of approximately 830,000 distinct CDR3 sequences listed, about 62% were seen once; the top ten hold 28%. Donors were healthy Caucasian individuals from Russia aged about 6 to 90. Per sample, a minimum of 6.5 million PBMCs were isolated. Broader study findings: The unknown donor CMV status may have confounded expanded clonotype changes. Researchers judged that diversity estimates from one million T cells fell short of true values.

This CDR3 has 15 residues. The V end was cut by 8 bases, the J end by 0 bases, with 14 bases between. CDR1 and CDR2 from the germline V gene are SGHTA and FQGTGA. This clonotype came up a few times. The antigen is undetermined. The chain employs TRBV7-3 and TRBJ2-1, with D possibly matching TRBD2 (5 bases). Sample: blood. The sequence was obtained from a man aged 30-40 years in good health. In DNA form, the CDR3 reads TGTGCCAGCGGCCCGAACGGGGACTCCTACAATGAGCAGTTCTTC. Its translation is CASGPNGDSYNEQFF. Using reference TRBV7-3 and TRBJ2-1 for the parts outside the CDR3, the full variable domain is GAGVSQTPSNKVTEKGKYVELRCDPISGHTALYWYRQSLGQGPEFLIYFQGTGAADDSGLPNDRFFAVRPEGSVSTLKIQRTERGDSAVYLCASGPNGDSYNEQFFGPGTRLTVL.